Shown below are 20 T cell receptor beta chains from a single sample sequenced in a study of T-cell reconstitution after alpha-beta-depleted transplantation in children. Unique molecular identifiers were used in preparing the TCRbeta library. TCRdb re-analysed the PCR reads in MiXCR, keeping a single row per CDR3 protein. Among about 400,000 distinct CDR3 sequences listed, roughly 22% were seen once. The specimen comprised PBMCs from the stem cell graft donor, sampled from the stem cell graft. The receptors derive from a human donor who donated a stem cell graft to a child with acute myeloid leukemia.

At least ten counts were recorded for this clonotype. This rearrangement joins TRBV29-1 to TRBJ2-3; D not resolved. Germline V gene sequence: CDR1 SQVTM, CDR2 ANQGSEA. V dropped 8 bases and J dropped 0 bases, with 15 bases sitting between them. This CDR3 has 14 amino acids. The CDR3 loop reads CSIAWAGSTDTQYF. The CDR3, as DNA: TGCAGCATAGCCTGGGCTGGGAGCACAGATACGCAGTATTTT.

This clonotype was seen many times. The chain carries TRBV20-1 and TRBJ2-1; D remains ambiguous. CDR1 and CDR2 from the germline V gene are DFQATT and SNEGSKA (reference sequence). Trimming cost V 4 bases and J 3 bases, with 10 bases left between them. The CDR3 extends over 13 amino acids. The CDR3 protein is CSAKWADYNEQFF. CDR3 nucleotide sequence: TGCAGTGCTAAGTGGGCAGACTACAATGAGCAGTTCTTC.

Many counts were recorded for this clonotype. This chain links TRBV20-1 with TRBJ1-5, with D perhaps TRBD1 (5 bases). Trimming pared 5 bases from V and 4 bases from J, leaving 9 bases between. Per the germline V gene, CDR1 is DFQATT and CDR2 is SNEGSKA (reference sequence). This CDR3 has 12 amino acids. For the CDR3, the DNA is TGCAGTGCTCGACAGCTTAATCAGCCCCAGCATTTT. Its translation: CSARQLNQPQHF.

This clonotype came up a few times. The V and J genes are TRBV6-1 and TRBJ2-1; possibly TRBD1 or TRBD2 for D (5 bases each). The CDR3 consists of 15 residues. V lost 2 bases to trimming and J lost 2 bases, with 10 bases between them. Germline-derived CDR1 and CDR2 are MNHNS and SASEGT. The CDR3 region has the DNA TGTGCCAGCAGTGAATGGGAGACAGCCTACAATGAGCAGTTCTTC. Its translation is CASSEWETAYNEQFF.

The chain carries TRBV28 and TRBJ2-7, with 12 bases fitting TRBD2. V gave up 8 bases and J gave up 7 bases; unmatched junction bases: 9. Germline CDR1 MDHEN, CDR2 SYDVKM. The CDR3 contains 14 residues. DNA of the CDR3: TGTGCCAGCGAAGGCCTAGCGGGAGGGTATGAGCAGTACTTC. This translates into CASEGLAGGYEQYF.

This clonotype has a handful of counts. V gene TRBV6-5 combines with J gene TRBJ1-1, with D tentatively TRBD1 (6 bases). CDR1 and CDR2 from the germline V gene are MNHEY and SVGAGI. With 2 bases removed from V and 3 bases from J, the gap between germline ends came to 10 bases. The CDR3 has 14 residues. CDR3 DNA sequence: TGTGCCAGCAGTTACGGGGGCCCGCACACTGAAGCTTTCTTT. Translation gives CASSYGGPHTEAFF.

The V and J genes are TRBV29-1 and TRBJ2-2; D is ambiguous. This CDR3 spans 11 amino acids. The germline V gene has CDR1 SQVTM and CDR2 ANQGSEA. V was trimmed by 3 bases and J by 2 bases, leaving 1 base between them. CDR3 in DNA: TGCAGCGTTGATAACACCGGGGAGCTGTTTTTT. It yields the protein CSVDNTGELFF.

Many counts were recorded for this clonotype. The genes are TRBV7-2 and TRBJ2-2; 9 positions agree with TRBD2. The CDR3 is 14 residues long. The V and J ends lost 6 bases and 5 bases, in that order; junction bases with no gene match: 4. Germline CDR1 is SGHTA and CDR2 is FQGNSA. The CDR3 nucleotides are TGTGCCAGCAGTGGGCTAGCGGGAACCGGGGAGCTGTTTTTT. Its protein is CASSGLAGTGELFF.

This clonotype was recorded many times. J is TRBJ2-1 and V is TRBV4-1; either TRBD1 or TRBD2 may fit D (5 bases each). Germline CDR1 reads MGHRA; CDR2 reads YSYEKL. The V gene lost 2 bases and the J gene lost 9 bases, with 20 bases spanning the gap. The CDR3 extends over 16 amino acids. CDR3 protein: CASSQSPGPPLREQFF. The CDR3 region has the DNA TGCGCCAGCAGCCAAAGCCCGGGACCACCACTCCGTGAGCAGTTCTTC.

The table lists this clonotype with a few counts. The chain couples TRBV12-3 or TRBV12-4 to TRBJ2-1; 11 bases match TRBD1. V shed 6 bases, J shed 9 bases, and the junction held 10 bases outside the gene matches. The CDR3 runs to 15 residues. CDR3 loop: CASRTDRGRLGEQFF. The CDR3 DNA follows: TGTGCCAGCAGGACGGACAGGGGGCGGTTGGGTGAGCAGTTCTTC.

The V gene is TRBV12-3 or TRBV12-4, the J gene TRBJ2-1; possible D gene TRBD2, 7 bases. The CDR3 consists of 14 residues. V was clipped by 7 bases and J by 8 bases, with 18 bases between them. The CDR3 reads CASTRGGGFYEQFF. In DNA form, the CDR3 reads TGTGCCAGCACCCGAGGGGGGGGTTTCTATGAGCAGTTCTTC.

The rearrangement uses TRBV24-1 and TRBJ2-1; 13 bases are shared with TRBD2. The CDR3 extends over 17 amino acids. The V gene's germline CDR1 is KGHDR and CDR2 SFDVKD. Trimming removed 4 bases from V and 7 bases from J; junction bases left unmatched: 9. In nucleotides, the CDR3 is TGTGCCACCAGTGACCCGGGACTAGCGGGAAACGGTAATGAGCAGTTCTTC. The encoded protein is CATSDPGLAGNGNEQFF.

The J gene is TRBJ2-2, the V gene TRBV24-1; TRBD1 aligns across 8 bases. Germline V gene sequence: CDR1 KGHDR, CDR2 SFDVKD. The trim removed 4 bases at V and 6 bases at J, leaving 6 bases unmatched. The CDR3 length is 15 residues. The CDR3 DNA sequence: TGTGCCACCAGTGACCCGGACAGGGACGCCGGGGAGCTGTTTTTT. Amino acid sequence: CATSDPDRDAGELFF.

The chain joins TRBV7-8 to TRBJ2-2; D might be TRBD2 (6 bases). This CDR3 has 17 residues. From germline, CDR1 is SGHVS and CDR2 FQNEAQ. Trimming left V 0 bases short and J 6 bases short, with 17 bases between. In DNA, the CDR3 is TGTGCCAGCAGCTTAGCCCAGACTAGTTTAGTTTCCGGGGAGCTGTTTTTT. Amino acid sequence: CASSLAQTSLVSGELFF. The variable domain in full, with the rest retrieved from reference TRBV7-8 and TRBJ2-2, is GAGVSQSPRYKVAKRGQDVALRCDPISGHVSLFWYQQALGQGPEFLTYFQNEAQLDKSGLPSDRFFAERPEGSVSTLKIQRTQQEDSAVYLCASSLAQTSLVSGELFFGEGSRLTVL.

V gene TRBV4-3 combines with J gene TRBJ2-3; D is possibly TRBD2 (6 bases). The V end lost 3 bases, the J end lost 4 bases, and 14 bases lay between the germline ends. CDR3 length: 15 residues. From germline, CDR1 is LGHNA and CDR2 YSLEER. CDR3 amino acids: CASSQAFGSPDTQYF. The CDR3 DNA sequence: TGCGCCAGCAGCCAGGCGTTCGGGAGCCCAGATACGCAGTATTTT.

This clonotype was seen repeatedly, ten times or more. This chain connects TRBV6-6 to TRBJ2-2; no definite D call. Germline loops: CDR1 MNHNY, CDR2 SVGAGI (reference sequence). Trimming stripped 2 bases from V and 7 bases from J, with 5 bases between. This CDR3 has 12 residues. CDR3 in DNA: TGTGCCAGCAGTTACGTCCGCGGGGAGCTGTTTTTT. This codes for CASSYVRGELFF.

There are a few counts of this clonotype. The chain has TRBV4-3 and TRBJ2-7, with D tentatively TRBD1 or TRBD2 (5 bases each). V was clipped by 1 base and J by 3 bases, with 16 bases between them. In germline, CDR1 is LGHNA, CDR2 YSLEER. This CDR3 has 16 residues. DNA for the CDR3: TGCGCCAGCAGCCAAGGATTCGGGACGCGGAACTACGAGCAGTACTTC. This encodes CASSQGFGTRNYEQYF.

There are a few counts of this clonotype. This chain uses TRBV12-3 or TRBV12-4 with TRBJ1-5; D gene ambiguous. V was pared by 3 bases and J by 4 bases, with 7 bases between. The CDR3 has 13 residues. Here the CDR3 DNA reads TGTGCCAGCAGTTTTACGGGGAATCAGCCCCAGCATTTT. Translation: CASSFTGNQPQHF.

V gene TRBV20-1 combines with J gene TRBJ2-6, with D hard to call. The CDR3 sequence is 15 residues long. The germline V gene has CDR1 DFQATT and CDR2 SNEGSKA (reference sequence). V lost 8 bases, J lost 0 bases, and 14 bases lay in between. This CDR3 reads CSPRFRDSGANVLTF. The CDR3 DNA is TGCAGTCCCAGGTTCAGAGACTCTGGGGCCAACGTCCTGACTTTC.

In its sample, this clonotype was seen a few times. The rearrangement joins TRBV15 to TRBJ1-4; D perhaps matches TRBD1 (5 bases). The CDR3 consists of 15 residues. V was pared by 0 bases and J by 4 bases, with 9 bases between. The germline V gene encodes CDR1 LNHNV and CDR2 YYDKDF (reference sequence). CDR3 sequence reads: CATSRDEGFNEKLFF. The DNA for the CDR3 is TGTGCCACCAGCAGAGATGAGGGGTTTAATGAAAAACTGTTTTTT. Looking up the rest from reference TRBV15 and TRBJ1-4 gives the full variable domain: DAMVIQNPRYQVTQFGKPVTLSCSQTLNHNVMYWYQQKSSQAPKLLFHYYDKDFNNEADTPDNFQSRRPNTSFCFLDIRSPGLGDTAMYLCATSRDEGFNEKLFFGSGTQLSVL.